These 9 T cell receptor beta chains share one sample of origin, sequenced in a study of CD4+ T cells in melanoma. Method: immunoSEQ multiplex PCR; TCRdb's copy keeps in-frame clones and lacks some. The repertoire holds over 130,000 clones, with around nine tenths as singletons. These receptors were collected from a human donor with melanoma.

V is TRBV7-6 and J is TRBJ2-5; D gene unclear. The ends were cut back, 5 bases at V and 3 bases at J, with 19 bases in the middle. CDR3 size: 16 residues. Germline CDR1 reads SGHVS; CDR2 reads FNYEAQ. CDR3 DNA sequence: TGTGCCAGCAGCCCCCGCCCGTCGCAGGCAAAAGAGACCCAGTACTTC. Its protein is CASSPRPSQAKETQYF. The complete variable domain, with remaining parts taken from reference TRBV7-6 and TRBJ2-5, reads GAGVSQSPRYKVTKRGQDVALRCDPISGHVSLYWYRQALGQGPEFLTYFNYEAQQDKSGLPNDRFSAERPEGSISTLTIQRTEQRDSAMYRCASSPRPSQAKETQYFGPGTRLLVL.

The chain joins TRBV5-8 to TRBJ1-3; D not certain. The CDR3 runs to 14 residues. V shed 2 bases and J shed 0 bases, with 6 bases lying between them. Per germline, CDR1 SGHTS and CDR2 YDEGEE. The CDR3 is CASSFVYSGNTIYF. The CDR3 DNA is TGTGCCAGCAGCTTCGTGTACTCTGGAAACACCATATATTTT.

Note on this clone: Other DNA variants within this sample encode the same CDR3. The CDR3 spells CASSLGSGEGYTF. The CDR3 coding sequence is TGCGCCAGCAGCTTGGGATCGGGTGAGGGCTACACCTTC. This chain links TRBV5-1 with TRBJ1-2; D gene unclear. The germline V gene encodes CDR1 SGHRS and CDR2 YFSETQ. Trimming stripped 0 bases from V and 8 bases from J, with 11 bases between. The CDR3 contains 13 residues.

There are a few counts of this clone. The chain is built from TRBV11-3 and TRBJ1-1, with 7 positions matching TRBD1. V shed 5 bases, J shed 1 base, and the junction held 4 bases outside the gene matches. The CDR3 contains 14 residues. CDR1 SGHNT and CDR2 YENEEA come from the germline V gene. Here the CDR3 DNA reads TGTGCCAGCAGCCTCCAGGGGGGGAACACTGAAGCTTTCTTT. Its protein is CASSLQGGNTEAFF.

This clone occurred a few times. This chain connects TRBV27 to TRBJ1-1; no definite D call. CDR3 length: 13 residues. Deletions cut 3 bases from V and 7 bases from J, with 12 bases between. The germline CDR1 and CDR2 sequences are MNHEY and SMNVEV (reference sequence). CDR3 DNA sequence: TGTGCCAGCAGTTTGGTAGCGGGGATTGAAGCTTTCTTT. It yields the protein CASSLVAGIEAFF.

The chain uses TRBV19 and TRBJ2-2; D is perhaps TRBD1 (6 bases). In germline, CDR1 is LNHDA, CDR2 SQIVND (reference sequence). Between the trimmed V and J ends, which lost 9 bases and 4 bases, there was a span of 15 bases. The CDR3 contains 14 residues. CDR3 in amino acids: CASSNRDSTGELFF. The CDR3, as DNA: TGTGCCAGCTCCAACAGGGATTCCACCGGGGAGCTGTTTTTT.

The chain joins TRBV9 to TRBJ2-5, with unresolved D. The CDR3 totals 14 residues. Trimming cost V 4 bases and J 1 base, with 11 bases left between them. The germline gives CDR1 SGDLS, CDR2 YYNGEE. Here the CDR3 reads CASSPDPGQETQYF. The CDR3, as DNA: TGTGCCAGCAGCCCAGACCCAGGCCAAGAGACCCAGTACTTC.

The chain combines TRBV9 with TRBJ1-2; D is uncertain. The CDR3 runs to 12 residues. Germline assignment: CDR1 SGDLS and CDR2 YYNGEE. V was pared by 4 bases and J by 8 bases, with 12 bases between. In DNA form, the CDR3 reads TGTGCCAGCAGCTCAGAGGCAATAGGCTACACCTTC. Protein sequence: CASSSEAIGYTF.

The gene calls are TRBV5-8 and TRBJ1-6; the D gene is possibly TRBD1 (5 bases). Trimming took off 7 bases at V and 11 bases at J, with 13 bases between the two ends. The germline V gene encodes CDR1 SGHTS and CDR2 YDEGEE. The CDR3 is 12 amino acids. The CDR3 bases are TGTGCCAGCTTCCACAGGATCCCACCCCTCCACTTT. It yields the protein CASFHRIPPLHF.